This T cell receptor (beta chain) derives from a study of cytomegalovirus exposure and HLA in healthy donors. Notes on the study in general: Most subjects' HLA-A and HLA-B alleles were reportedly predicted from TCR beta sequences. As a later analysis showed, a missense DCLRE1C variant was linked to trimming of TCR beta V- and J-genes.

Use of 60 Vbeta and 13 Jbeta primers characterized the PCR. TCRdb's table, derived via immunoSEQ multiplex PCR, lists solely in-frame clones and lacks some. The data show some 90,000 clones, 80% to 90% seen once. The CDR3 has 18 residues. CDR1 is SGHAT, CDR2 FQNNGV, per germline. V trimming: 1 base; J trimming: 6 bases; junction bases outside the gene matches: 13. As regards this clone: What it binds is unknown.

These donors counted as nominally healthy when sampled, but unrecorded immune exposures were likely. The chain is built from TRBV11-2 and TRBJ2-3, with TRBD2 matching over 10 bases. The sample was PBMCs. This sequence was found in a man aged 35-49 years in good health and CMV-seronegative. The chain's CDR3 is CASSLGVVGLAVKDTQYF. The CDR3 DNA reads TGTGCCAGCAGCTTAGGGGTCGTCGGACTAGCGGTGAAGGATACGCAGTATTTT.